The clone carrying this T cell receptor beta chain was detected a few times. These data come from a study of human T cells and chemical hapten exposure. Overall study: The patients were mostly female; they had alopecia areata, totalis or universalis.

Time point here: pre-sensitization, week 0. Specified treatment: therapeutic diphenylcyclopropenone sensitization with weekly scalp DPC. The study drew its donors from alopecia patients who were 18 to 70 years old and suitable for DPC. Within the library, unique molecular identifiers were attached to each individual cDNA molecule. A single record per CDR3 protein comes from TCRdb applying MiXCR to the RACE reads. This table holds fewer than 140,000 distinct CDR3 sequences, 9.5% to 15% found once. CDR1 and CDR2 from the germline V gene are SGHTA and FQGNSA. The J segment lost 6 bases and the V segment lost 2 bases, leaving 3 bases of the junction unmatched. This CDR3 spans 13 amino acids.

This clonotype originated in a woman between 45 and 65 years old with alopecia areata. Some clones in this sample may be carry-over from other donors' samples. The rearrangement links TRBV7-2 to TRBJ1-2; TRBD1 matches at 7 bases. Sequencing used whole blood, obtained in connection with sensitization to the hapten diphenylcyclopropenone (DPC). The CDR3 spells CASSLQGGHGYTF. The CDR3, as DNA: TGTGCCAGCAGCTTACAGGGGGGGCATGGCTACACCTTC. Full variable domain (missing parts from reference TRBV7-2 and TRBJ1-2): GAGVSQSPSNKVTEKGKDVELRCDPISGHTALYWYRQSLGQGLEFLIYFQGNSAPDKSGLPSDRFSAERTGGSVSTLTIQRTQQEDSAVYLCASSLQGGHGYTFGSGTRLTVV.